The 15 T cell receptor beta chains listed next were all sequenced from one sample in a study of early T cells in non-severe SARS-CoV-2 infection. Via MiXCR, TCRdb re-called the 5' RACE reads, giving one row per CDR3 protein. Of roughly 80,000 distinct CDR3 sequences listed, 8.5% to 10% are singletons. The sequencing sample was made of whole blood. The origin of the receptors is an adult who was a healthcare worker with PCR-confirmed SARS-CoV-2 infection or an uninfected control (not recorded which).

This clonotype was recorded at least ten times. The CDR3 is CASSVEGQGVGQETQYF. DNA of the CDR3: TGCGCCAGCAGCGTGGAGGGACAGGGCGTAGGTCAAGAGACCCAGTACTTC. The V and J genes are TRBV5-1 and TRBJ2-5; 9 positions agree with TRBD1. Germline lookup yields CDR1 SGHRS and CDR2 YFSETQ. This CDR3 spans 17 amino acids. V lost 4 bases and J lost 2; bases outside the gene matches: 12.

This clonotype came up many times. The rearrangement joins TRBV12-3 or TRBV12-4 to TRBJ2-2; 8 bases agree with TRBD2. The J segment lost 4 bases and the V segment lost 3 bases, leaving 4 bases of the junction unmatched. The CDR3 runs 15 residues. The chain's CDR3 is CASSFAGGGTGELFF. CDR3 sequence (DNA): TGTGCCAGCAGTTTTGCGGGGGGCGGCACCGGGGAGCTGTTTTTT.

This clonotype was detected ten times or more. The CDR3 here is CASSPHLGQGDGNTIYF. The CDR3 DNA reads TGTGCCAGCAGCCCCCACCTCGGACAGGGGGATGGAAACACCATATATTTT. The chain recombines TRBV3-1 with TRBJ1-3; 10 nucleotides agree with TRBD1. CDR1 and CDR2 from the germline V gene are LGHDT and YNNKEL (reference sequence). After removal of 4 bases from V and 3 bases from J, the junction contained 9 bases not matched to a gene. The length of the CDR3 is 17 residues.

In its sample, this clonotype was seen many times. Here the CDR3 reads CSVRANSYEQYF. The CDR3 region has the DNA TGCAGCGTACGAGCTAACTCCTACGAGCAGTACTTC. This chain joins TRBV29-1 and TRBJ2-7, with D hard to call. Germline loops: CDR1 SQVTM, CDR2 ANQGSEA. With 6 bases removed from V and 0 bases from J, the gap between germline ends came to 9 bases. This CDR3 is built from 12 residues.

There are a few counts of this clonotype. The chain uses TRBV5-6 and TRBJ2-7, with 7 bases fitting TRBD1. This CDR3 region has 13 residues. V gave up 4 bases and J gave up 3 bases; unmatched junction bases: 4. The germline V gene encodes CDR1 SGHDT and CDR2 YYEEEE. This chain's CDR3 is CASSVGQNYEQYF. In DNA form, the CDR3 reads TGTGCCAGCAGCGTGGGACAGAACTACGAGCAGTACTTC.

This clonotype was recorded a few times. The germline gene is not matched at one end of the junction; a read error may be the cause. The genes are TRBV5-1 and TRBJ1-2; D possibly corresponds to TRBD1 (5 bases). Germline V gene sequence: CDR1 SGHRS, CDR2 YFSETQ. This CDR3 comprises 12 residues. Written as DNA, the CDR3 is TGCGCCAGCAGTTCGGCAGGGCATGGCAACACCTTC. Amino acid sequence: CASSSAGHGNTF.

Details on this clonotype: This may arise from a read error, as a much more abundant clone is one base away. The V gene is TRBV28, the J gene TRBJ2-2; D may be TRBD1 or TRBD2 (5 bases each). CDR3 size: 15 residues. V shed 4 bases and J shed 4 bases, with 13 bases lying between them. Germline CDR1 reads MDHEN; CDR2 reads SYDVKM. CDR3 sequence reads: CASSWTGAGTGELFF. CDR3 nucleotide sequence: TGTGCCAGCAGTTGGACCGGGGCGGGCACCGGGGAGCTGTTTTTT.

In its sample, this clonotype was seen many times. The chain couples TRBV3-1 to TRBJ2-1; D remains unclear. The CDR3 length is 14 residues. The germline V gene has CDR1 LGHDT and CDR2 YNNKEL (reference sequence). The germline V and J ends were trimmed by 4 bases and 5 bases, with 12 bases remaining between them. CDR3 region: CASSPEAMDNEQFF. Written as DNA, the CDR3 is TGTGCCAGCAGCCCTGAGGCGATGGACAATGAGCAGTTCTTC.

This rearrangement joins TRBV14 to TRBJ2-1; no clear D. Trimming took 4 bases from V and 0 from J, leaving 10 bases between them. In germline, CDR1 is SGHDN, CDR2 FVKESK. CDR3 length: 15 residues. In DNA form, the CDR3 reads TGTGCCAGCAGCCCAGGAGTTAGCTCCTACAATGAGCAGTTCTTC. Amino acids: CASSPGVSSYNEQFF. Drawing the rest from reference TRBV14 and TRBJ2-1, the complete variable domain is EAGVTQFPSHSVIEKGQTVTLRCDPISGHDNLYWYRRVMGKEIKFLLHFVKESKQDESGMPNNRFLAERTGGTYSTLKVQPAELEDSGVYFCASSPGVSSYNEQFFGPGTRLTVL.

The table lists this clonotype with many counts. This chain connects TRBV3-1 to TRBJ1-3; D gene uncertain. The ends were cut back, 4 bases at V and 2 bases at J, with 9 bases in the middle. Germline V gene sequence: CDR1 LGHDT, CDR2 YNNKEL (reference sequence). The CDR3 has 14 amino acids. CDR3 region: CASSLNWAGNTIYF. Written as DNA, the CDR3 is TGTGCCAGCAGCCTGAATTGGGCTGGAAACACCATATATTTT.

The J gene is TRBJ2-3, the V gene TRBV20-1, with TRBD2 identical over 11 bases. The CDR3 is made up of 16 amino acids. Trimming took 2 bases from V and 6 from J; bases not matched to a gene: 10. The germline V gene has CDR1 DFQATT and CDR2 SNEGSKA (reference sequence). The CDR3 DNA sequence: TGCAGTGCTAGACCGGGACTAGCGGTCGACGGGGATACGCAGTATTTT. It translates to CSARPGLAVDGDTQYF.

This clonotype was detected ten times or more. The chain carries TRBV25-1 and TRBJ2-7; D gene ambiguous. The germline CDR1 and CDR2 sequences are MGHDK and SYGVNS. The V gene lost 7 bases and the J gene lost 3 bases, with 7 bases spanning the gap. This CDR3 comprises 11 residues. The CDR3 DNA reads TGTGCCAGCAACAGCTTCTACGAGCAGTACTTC. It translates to CASNSFYEQYF.

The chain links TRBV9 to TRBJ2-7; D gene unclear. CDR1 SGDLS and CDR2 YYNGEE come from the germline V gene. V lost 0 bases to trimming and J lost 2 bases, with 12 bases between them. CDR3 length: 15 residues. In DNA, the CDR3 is TGTGCCAGCAGCGTAGGACACGTAAGCCCCTACGAGCAGTACTTC. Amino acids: CASSVGHVSPYEQYF.

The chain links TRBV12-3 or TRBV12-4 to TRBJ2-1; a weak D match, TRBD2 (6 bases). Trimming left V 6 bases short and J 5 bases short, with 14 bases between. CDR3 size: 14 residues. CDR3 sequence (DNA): TGTGCCAGCAGCAGGGAGGATTGGAACAATGAGCAGTTCTTC. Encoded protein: CASSREDWNNEQFF.

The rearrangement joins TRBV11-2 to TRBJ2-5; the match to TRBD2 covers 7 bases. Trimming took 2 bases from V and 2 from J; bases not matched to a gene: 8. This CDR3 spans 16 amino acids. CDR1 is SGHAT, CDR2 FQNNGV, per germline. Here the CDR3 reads CASSLSGGRGQETQYF. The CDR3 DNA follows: TGTGCCAGCAGCTTATCCGGCGGGAGAGGACAAGAGACCCAGTACTTC.